This is a list of T cell receptor beta chains from one sample in a study of CD8+CD57+ T cells in acquired aplastic anemia. TCRdb re-derived calls from the reads in MiXCR, one entry per CDR3 protein. Found here are about 190,000 distinct CDR3 sequences, approximately 49% of them singletons; the top ten hold about 16%. The specimen sequenced was sorted CD4+, CD8+, or CD8+CD57+ T cells (not recorded which) from PBMCs. All receptors derive from a human donor in good health, serving as a control. Both conserved end residues are trimmed from each CDR3. Clone sizes are given selectively: once, few, many, or a class where the clone is expanded.

J	size	V	CDR3
TRBJ2-3	NA	TRBV24-1	ATSDLRRNTDTQY
TRBJ1-2	NA	TRBV19	ASSDNRVGYT
TRBJ1-2	NA	TRBV5-1	ASRQGRDYGYT
TRBJ1-1	NA	TRBV7-6	ASSLGTDTEAF
TRBJ1-4	NA	TRBV5-1	ASSLPHGQGNEKLF
TRBJ2-5	NA	TRBV2	ASSEASGGEETQY
TRBJ1-5	NA	TRBV25-1	ASSQQGVDQPQH
TRBJ1-4	many	TRBV24-1	ATSAGPTNEKLF
TRBJ2-7	NA	TRBV19	ASGWGGEQY
TRBJ1-6	many	TRBV3-2	ASSLQDRVINSPLH